These 32 T cell receptor beta chains came from one sample sequenced in a study of T cell repertoires in cytomegalovirus infection. Each CDR3 protein is one row after TCRdb ran MiXCR on the reads. The sample includes about 740,000 distinct CDR3 sequences, 35% of them seen just once. The sample consisted of PBMCs. These receptors originate from a human donor in good health (CMV status not recorded). Some clones in this sample may be carry-over from other donors' samples.

The chain recombines TRBV2 with TRBJ2-7, with D possibly being TRBD1 (5 bases). The germline CDR1 and CDR2 sequences are SNHLY and FYNNEI. The V end was cut by 6 bases, the J end by 3 bases, with 15 bases between. This CDR3 contains 14 residues. DNA of the CDR3: TGTGCCAGCAGGCAGGGTCTCCTCTACTACGAGCAGTACTTC. Translated, it gives CASRQGLLYYEQYF.

In the case of this clonotype: The junction shows a germline mismatch at one end, possibly a read error. The J gene is TRBJ2-7, the V gene TRBV7-7, with D maybe TRBD2 (6 bases). CDR1 and CDR2 (germline): SSHAT, FNYEAQ (reference sequence). The CDR3 runs 13 residues. The CDR3 DNA sequence: TGTGCTAGCAGCCCTGGAGGGGCGGGCGAGCAGTACTTC. This encodes CASSPGGAGEQYF.

In this sample, this clonotype turned up a few times. This chain links TRBV15 with TRBJ1-1; 8 bases are a match to TRBD1. Unmatched junction bases numbered 7, after V lost 0 bases and J lost 1 base. This CDR3 spans 17 amino acids. Per germline, CDR1 LNHNV and CDR2 YYDKDF (reference sequence). The CDR3 nucleotides read TGTGCCACCAGCAGAGATCAGGCCGGGACAGGGAACACTGAAGCTTTCTTT. Translation: CATSRDQAGTGNTEAFF.

A note on this clonotype: A read error is possible here, since a much larger clone lies one base away. This likely comes from a read error, as the CDR3 has no conserved phenylalanine or tryptophan at its end. The chain combines TRBV12-3 or TRBV12-4 with TRBJ1-2; the match to TRBD1 covers 11 bases. V was clipped by 3 bases and J by 7 bases; unmatched bases: 4. CDR3 length equals 14 residues. The CDR3 region has the DNA TGTGCCAGCAGTTTCGGGACAGGGGGAAGTGGCTACACCTTA. Protein product: CASSFGTGGSGYTL.

V gene TRBV4-1 combines with J gene TRBJ1-2, with D perhaps matching TRBD1 (5 bases). Between the trimmed V and J ends, which lost 1 base and 8 bases, there was a span of 23 bases. The CDR3 extends over 17 amino acids. Germline V gene data show CDR1 as MGHRA and CDR2 as YSYEKL. CDR3 in DNA: TGCGCCAGCAGCCAAGGCCAAACCGGGACGGTAGGAGTCGGCTACACCTTC. Translation: CASSQGQTGTVGVGYTF.

This clonotype was detected only a few times. The chain recombines TRBV28 with TRBJ2-2; 9 bases line up with TRBD1. The CDR3 is 15 residues long. Germline V gives CDR1 MDHEN, CDR2 SYDVKM. The V and J ends lost 7 bases and 5 bases, in that order; junction bases with no gene match: 8. The CDR3 protein is CASTVTGGITGELFF. In DNA form, the CDR3 reads TGTGCCAGCACCGTCACAGGGGGCATAACCGGGGAGCTGTTTTTT. The complete variable domain, with remaining parts taken from reference TRBV28 and TRBJ2-2, reads DVKVTQSSRYLVKRTGEKVFLECVQDMDHENMFWYRQDPGLGLRLIYFSYDVKMKEKGDIPEGYSVSREKKERFSLILESASTNQTSMYLCASTVTGGITGELFFGEGSRLTVL.

The rearrangement joins TRBV10-3 to TRBJ2-2; no reliable D call. Germline CDR1 is ENHRY and CDR2 is SYGVKD. This CDR3 comprises 12 residues. Trimming left V 10 bases short and J 1 base short, with 7 bases between. CDR3 bases: TGTGCCACGCATGAGAACACCGGGGAGCTGTTTTTT. It yields the protein CATHENTGELFF.

In its sample, this clonotype was seen many times. The chain couples TRBV6-1 to TRBJ2-6; D is unresolved. The ends were cut back, 7 bases at V and 0 bases at J, with 10 bases in the middle. Germline values: CDR1 MNHNS, CDR2 SASEGT. CDR3 length: 15 residues. CDR3 coding DNA: TGTGCCAGCATCGAAAGGGACTCTGGGGCCAACGTCCTGACTTTC. Its protein is CASIERDSGANVLTF.

The J gene is TRBJ1-1, the V gene TRBV27; D gene uncertain. The V and J ends lost 7 bases and 0 bases respectively, with 12 bases between them. Per germline, CDR1 MNHEY and CDR2 SMNVEV (reference sequence). The CDR3 extends over 14 amino acids. CDR3 DNA: TGTGCCAGCACACGTACGGGCATGAACACTGAAGCTTTCTTT. Encoded protein: CASTRTGMNTEAFF.

This clonotype was seen a handful of times. The rearrangement joins TRBV11-3 to TRBJ2-1; 7 bases are a match to TRBD2. Germline CDR1 and CDR2: SGHNT and YENEEA. V shed 5 bases and J 9 bases; nucleotides not matched to a gene: 7. The CDR3 has 13 residues. CDR3 amino acids: CASSRQSGGEQFF. The CDR3 coding sequence is TGTGCCAGCAGCCGCCAATCGGGGGGTGAGCAGTTCTTC. The entire variable domain, with the rest obtained from reference TRBV11-3 and TRBJ2-1, is as follows: EAGVVQSPRYKIIEKKQPVAFWCNPISGHNTLYWYLQNLGQGPELLIRYENEEAVDDSQLPKDRFSAERLKGVDSTLKIQPAELGDSAVYLCASSRQSGGEQFFGPGTRLTVL.

This clonotype has only a few counts. The V call is TRBV28, the J call TRBJ2-7; no firm D call. The CDR3 runs 13 residues. CDR1 and CDR2 (germline): MDHEN, SYDVKM. V lost 9 bases, J lost 3 bases, and 15 bases lay in between. This CDR3 is CASQTGLGYEQYF. The CDR3 bases are TGTGCCAGTCAGACCGGGTTGGGCTACGAGCAGTACTTC.

The CDR3 nucleotides are TGCAGCGTTGGAAGGGGAGGGGGTAATGAGCAGTTCTTC. Translated, it gives CSVGRGGGNEQFF. The gene calls are TRBV29-1 and TRBJ2-1, with a tentative D call TRBD2 (7 bases). The V end was cut by 4 bases, the J end by 7 bases, with 14 bases between. This CDR3 has 13 residues. CDR1 and CDR2 (germline): SQVTM, ANQGSEA.

This clonotype occurred many times. This chain uses TRBV28 with TRBJ1-6; D gene uncertain. Per the germline V gene, CDR1 is MDHEN and CDR2 is SYDVKM. Trimming removed 2 bases at V and 3 bases at J, with 11 bases between. The length of the CDR3 is 16 residues. The CDR3 sequence: CASSLGQVFYNSPLHF. CDR3 nucleotides: TGTGCCAGCAGTTTAGGTCAGGTCTTCTATAATTCACCCCTCCACTTT.

The chain joins TRBV6-1 to TRBJ2-3; D is unclear. The CDR3 is made up of 16 amino acids. Trimming cost V 1 base and J 2 bases, with 13 bases left between them. Germline-derived CDR1 and CDR2 are MNHNS and SASEGT. Here the CDR3 DNA reads TGTGCCAGCAGTGAAGGTAAAACAGCCTTCACAGATACGCAGTATTTT. Translated, it gives CASSEGKTAFTDTQYF.

This clonotype was counted between two and nine times. The rearrangement joins TRBV11-1 to TRBJ2-2, with D perhaps matching TRBD2 (7 bases). CDR3 length equals 13 residues. Per germline, CDR1 SGHAT and CDR2 FQDESV (reference sequence). Trimming stripped 6 bases from V and 3 bases from J, with 8 bases between. CDR3 sequence (DNA): TGTGCCAGCAGAGGGGGGGACACCGGGGAGCTGTTTTTT. This codes for CASRGGDTGELFF.

This clonotype was seen only a few times. The CDR3 region has the DNA TGTGCCAGCAGTTTGGCTAGCGGTCTCTACGAGCAGTACTTC. Protein sequence: CASSLASGLYEQYF. V and J are TRBV28 and TRBJ2-7, with 7 bases that match TRBD2. The germline V gene has CDR1 MDHEN and CDR2 SYDVKM. CDR3 length: 14 residues. Trimming took 3 bases from V and 3 from J; bases not matched to a gene: 5. Complete variable domain (other parts from reference TRBV28 and TRBJ2-7): DVKVTQSSRYLVKRTGEKVFLECVQDMDHENMFWYRQDPGLGLRLIYFSYDVKMKEKGDIPEGYSVSREKKERFSLILESASTNQTSMYLCASSLASGLYEQYFGPGTRLTVT.

This chain joins TRBV12-3 or TRBV12-4 and TRBJ1-3, with 11 bases matching TRBD1. Trimming took 4 bases from V and 4 from J; bases not matched to a gene: 6. This CDR3 has 16 residues. The CDR3 DNA follows: TGTGCCAGCAGTTACAGGGACAGGGGGTACGGAAACACCATATATTTT. Translated, it gives CASSYRDRGYGNTIYF.

This clonotype was recorded a few times. The gene calls are TRBV12-3 or TRBV12-4 and TRBJ1-4; possible D gene TRBD1, 6 bases. The CDR3 consists of 15 residues. V was shortened by 4 bases and J by 3 bases, with 12 bases between the two germline ends. CDR3 loop: CASSSTGPPNEKLFF. DNA of the CDR3: TGTGCCAGCAGTTCGACAGGTCCCCCTAATGAAAAACTGTTTTTT.

The chain couples TRBV20-1 to TRBJ1-6; tentative D call: TRBD1 (6 bases). CDR3 length: 17 amino acids. The germline CDR1 and CDR2 sequences are DFQATT and SNEGSKA (reference sequence). V lost 2 bases and J 0 bases, leaving 14 bases between the germline ends. CDR3 amino acids: CSARRTDLSSYNSPLHF. For the CDR3, the DNA is TGCAGTGCTAGAAGGACAGACTTAAGCTCCTATAATTCACCCCTCCACTTT.

The chain employs TRBV27 and TRBJ2-5; the match to TRBD1 covers 8 bases. Germline V gene sequence: CDR1 MNHEY, CDR2 SMNVEV (reference sequence). This CDR3 comprises 15 residues. V dropped 5 bases and J dropped 5; count of bases not matched to a gene: 10. CDR3 in DNA: TGTGCCAGCAGTCACGCAGGGGGCGCGGGGGAGACCCAGTACTTC. It specifies CASSHAGGAGETQYF.

There are a few counts of this clonotype. The chain combines TRBV20-1 with TRBJ2-7; a weak D match, TRBD1 (6 bases). V lost 0 bases to trimming and J lost 3 bases, with 9 bases between them. Germline V lookup: CDR1 DFQATT, CDR2 SNEGSKA (reference sequence). The CDR3 has 13 amino acids. The CDR3, as DNA: TGCAGTGCTAGAGACCAGGACAGCTACGAGCAGTACTTC. This translates into CSARDQDSYEQYF.

In the case of this clonotype: This sequence may be a read error, since a much larger clone differs from it by one base. V usage is TRBV6-8 and J usage is TRBJ1-5, with D possibly matching TRBD1 (5 bases). CDR3 length equals 16 residues. CDR1 MNHGY and CDR2 SAAAGT come from the germline V gene. CDR3 loop: CARSEGAGLLNQPQHF. In DNA, the CDR3 is TGTGCCCGCAGTGAAGGGGCAGGTCTCCTGAATCAGCCCCAGCATTTT.

The genes are TRBV11-2 and TRBJ2-7; TRBD1 might be the D (5 bases). The CDR3 consists of 14 residues. The ends were cut back, 1 base at V and 2 bases at J, with 9 bases in the middle. Germline V gene data show CDR1 as SGHAT and CDR2 as FQNNGV. The CDR3 region has the DNA TGTGCCAGCAGCTTAGCCAGGGTAGCCTACGAGCAGTACTTC. Residues: CASSLARVAYEQYF.

This clonotype was seen ten or more times. The rearrangement links TRBV7-8 to TRBJ2-7; no reliable D call. Germline V gene data show CDR1 as SGHVS and CDR2 as FQNEAQ. Trimming removed 6 bases at V and 2 bases at J, with 11 bases between. CDR3 length equals 13 residues. CDR3 DNA: TGTGCCAGCAGACCAGACCGACCCTACGAGCAGTACTTC. Translation: CASRPDRPYEQYF.

This chain joins TRBV12-3 or TRBV12-4 and TRBJ2-7, with 8 positions matching TRBD2. The CDR3 extends over 14 amino acids. With V trimmed by 7 bases and J by 0 bases, 5 bases remained unmatched. CDR3 in DNA: TGTGCCAGCACCCGAACTAGCGGCTCCTACGAGCAGTACTTC. Translated: CASTRTSGSYEQYF.

This clonotype was counted many times. This chain links TRBV28 with TRBJ1-6; the match to TRBD1 covers 7 bases. This CDR3 contains 15 residues. Germline CDR1 is MDHEN and CDR2 is SYDVKM. V dropped 3 bases and J dropped 4; count of bases not matched to a gene: 3. The CDR3: CASSFGGQYNSPLHF. In DNA form, the CDR3 reads TGTGCCAGCAGTTTTGGGGGACAGTATAATTCACCCCTCCACTTT. Supplemented by reference TRBV28 and TRBJ1-6, the full variable domain reads DVKVTQSSRYLVKRTGEKVFLECVQDMDHENMFWYRQDPGLGLRLIYFSYDVKMKEKGDIPEGYSVSREKKERFSLILESASTNQTSMYLCASSFGGQYNSPLHFGNGTRLTVT.

This clonotype is a singleton in its sample. V usage is TRBV5-1 and J usage is TRBJ2-3; D remains ambiguous. The length of the CDR3 is 14 residues. Germline loops: CDR1 SGHRS, CDR2 YFSETQ. V gave up 0 bases and J gave up 2 bases, with 7 bases separating them. The CDR3 loop reads CASSLDRHTDTQYF. DNA of the CDR3: TGCGCCAGCAGCTTGGATAGACACACAGATACGCAGTATTTT. Variable domain in full (rest from reference TRBV5-1 and TRBJ2-3): KAGVTQTPRYLIKTRGQQVTLSCSPISGHRSVSWYQQTPGQGLQFLFEYFSETQRNKGNFPGRFSGRQFSNSRSEMNVSTLELGDSALYLCASSLDRHTDTQYFGPGTRLTVL.

The rearrangement joins TRBV7-6 to TRBJ2-7, with D possibly TRBD2 on 6 matching bases. CDR1 and CDR2 from the germline V gene are SGHVS and FNYEAQ. This CDR3 is built from 14 residues. Trimming removed 6 bases from V and 7 bases from J, with 19 bases in between. The CDR3 DNA reads TGTGCCAGCAGTAGCGTGGGACTTACGGATGAGCAGTACTTC. Translating gives CASSSVGLTDEQYF.

This clonotype was recorded a few times. The chain has TRBV19 and TRBJ1-1; D not certain. Germline-derived CDR1 and CDR2 are LNHDA and SQIVND (reference sequence). Trimming took off 2 bases at V and 0 bases at J, with 13 bases between the two ends. This CDR3 region has 16 residues. This CDR3 is CASSITPLLVNTEAFF. In nucleotides, the CDR3 is TGTGCCAGTAGTATAACCCCCCTTTTGGTGAACACTGAAGCTTTCTTT.

Many counts were recorded for this clonotype. The chain employs TRBV19 and TRBJ1-6; D may be TRBD1 (6 bases). The length of the CDR3 is 14 residues. Germline V gene data show CDR1 as LNHDA and CDR2 as SQIVND (reference sequence). Deletions cut 5 bases from V and 5 bases from J, with 10 bases between. CDR3: CASSPDRHNSPLHF. The CDR3 DNA reads TGTGCCAGTAGTCCGGACAGACATAATTCACCCCTCCACTTT.

There are a few counts of this clonotype. CDR3 region: CASSLGGTAWEPQHF. The CDR3 DNA sequence: TGTGCCAGCAGCTTAGGTGGGACCGCTTGGGAGCCCCAGCATTTT. J is TRBJ1-5 and V is TRBV7-9; TRBD1 might be the D (5 bases). The germline CDR1 and CDR2 sequences are SEHNR and FQNEAQ (reference sequence). CDR3 length: 15 residues. Trimming cost V 1 base and J 8 bases, with 15 bases left between them.

The chain's CDR3 is CASSHRGGSYNEQFF. The CDR3, as DNA: TGTGCCAGCAGCCACAGGGGGGGGTCGTACAATGAGCAGTTCTTC. The chain employs TRBV3-1 and TRBJ2-1; D may correspond to TRBD1 or TRBD2 (7 bases each). V lost 3 bases to trimming and J lost 4 bases, with 13 bases between them. Germline V gene data show CDR1 as LGHDT and CDR2 as YNNKEL (reference sequence). This CDR3 region has 15 residues.